These T cell receptor beta chains were read from a single sample in a study of T cells after yellow fever vaccination. One entry per CDR3 protein, called by TCRdb with MiXCR from the 5' RACE reads. The table lists some 240,000 distinct CDR3 sequences, approximately 3% of them singletons, with roughly 3% in the top ten. The specimen comprised CD4+ T cells sorted from PBMCs, sampled 10 days after the yellow fever booster vaccination. The receptor set was obtained from a man between 18 and 35 years old who received the YFV17D yellow fever vaccine. CDR3s include the opening cysteine and the closing phenylalanine or tryptophan. D genes are given only for firm matches. Part of the rows lack a size; the others show once, few, many or a class for expanded clones.

d_call,clone_size,j_call,v_call,cdr3_aa,cdr3_nt
.,few,TRBJ1-1,TRBV5-5,CASSHSGAQAFF,TGTGCCAGCAGTCACTCAGGGGCGCAGGCTTTCTTT
.,many,TRBJ2-6,TRBV5-1,CASSLYLTGGSGANVLTF,TGCGCCAGCAGCTTGTATCTGACAGGAGGCTCTGGGGCCAACGTCCTGACTTTC
.,.,TRBJ2-5,TRBV19,CAVGQRQETQYF,TGTGCCGTAGGGCAGAGACAAGAGACCCAGTACTTC
.,many,TRBJ2-5,TRBV6-5,CASSYGYLQETQYF,TGTGCCAGCAGTTACGGCTACCTCCAAGAGACCCAGTACTTC
.,.,TRBJ1-4,TRBV7-9,CASSLSQLNEKLFF,TGTGCCAGCAGCTTATCCCAGCTAAATGAAAAACTGTTTTTT
.,few,TRBJ1-2,TRBV12-3/TRBV12-4,CASSLGYYGYTF,TGTGCCAGCAGTTTAGGTTACTATGGCTACACCTTC
.,few,TRBJ1-4,TRBV5-1,CASSFVAPDEKLFF,TGCGCCAGCAGCTTCGTCGCACCCGATGAAAAACTGTTTTTT
.,many,TRBJ2-1,TRBV4-2,CASSQDPNIVNEQFF,TGTGCCAGCAGCCAAGACCCGAACATAGTCAATGAGCAGTTCTTC
.,few,TRBJ2-6,TRBV10-3,CAISRAGSGANVLTF,TGTGCCATCAGCAGGGCAGGCTCTGGGGCCAACGTCCTGACTTTC
.,.,TRBJ1-2,TRBV4-1,CASSQEALNYGYTF,TGCGCCAGCAGCCAAGAAGCACTTAACTATGGCTACACCTTC
.,.,TRBJ1-6,TRBV7-2,CASSLGSPSPLHF,TGTGCCAGCAGCTTAGGTAGTCCTTCACCCCTCCACTTT
TRBD1,many,TRBJ2-6,TRBV7-2,CASSTRTGPGANVLTF,TGTGCCAGCAGCACCCGGACAGGGCCTGGGGCCAACGTCCTGACTTTC
TRBD1,few,TRBJ1-4,TRBV5-1,CASSLMSSQGDEKLFF,TGCGCCAGCAGCTTGATGTCTTCACAGGGGGATGAAAAACTGTTTTTT
.,many,TRBJ1-1,TRBV11-1,CASSWASEAFF,TGTGCCAGCAGCTGGGCGAGTGAAGCTTTCTTT
.,.,TRBJ1-6,TRBV20-1,CSARDYRLGDNSPLHF,TGCAGTGCTAGAGATTATCGCTTGGGAGATAATTCACCCCTCCACTTT
.,many,TRBJ1-3,TRBV12-5,CASAPGATPSSGNTIYF,TGTGCTAGTGCTCCGGGAGCCACCCCGAGCTCTGGAAACACCATATATTTT
.,few,TRBJ2-1,TRBV6-5,CASRLRHRDDEQFF,TGTGCCAGCAGACTCAGACACAGGGACGATGAGCAGTTCTTC
.,many,TRBJ2-5,TRBV18,CASSPRREETQYF,TGTGCCAGCTCACCACGAAGGGAAGAGACCCAGTACTTC
.,many,TRBJ2-4,TRBV5-1,CASSFLDGAENIQYF,TGCGCCAGCAGCTTCCTTGACGGGGCGGAAAACATTCAGTACTTC
.,many,TRBJ2-1,TRBV6-4,CASSDLSLTEQFF,TGTGCCAGCAGTGACTTGTCTCTAACCGAGCAGTTCTTC
.,many,TRBJ2-2,TRBV2,CASSEYGVRDTGELFF,TGTGCCAGCAGTGAATACGGGGTACGGGACACCGGGGAGCTGTTTTTT
TRBD1,many,TRBJ2-1,TRBV7-2,CASSYQDRLTQFF,TGTGCCAGCAGCTACCAGGACAGGTTGACGCAGTTCTTC
.,few,TRBJ2-3,TRBV3-1,CASSQAGPHTQYF,TGTGCCAGCAGCCAAGCGGGACCGCATACGCAGTATTTT
.,few,TRBJ1-5,TRBV12-3/TRBV12-4,CASSFFSGGQPQHF,TGTGCCAGCAGTTTCTTTTCGGGGGGACAGCCCCAGCATTTT
.,few,TRBJ1-2,TRBV4-3,CASSQDTGTSNYGYTF,TGCGCCAGCAGCCAAGATACCGGCACATCTAACTATGGCTACACCTTC
.,many,TRBJ2-7,TRBV7-2,CASSFAGSSYEQYF,TGTGCCAGCAGCTTTGCGGGATCCTCCTACGAGCAGTACTTC
TRBD1,many,TRBJ1-2,TRBV5-1,CASSLEGAGYGYTF,TGCGCCAGCAGCTTGGAGGGGGCCGGCTATGGCTACACCTTC
.,.,TRBJ1-5,TRBV3-1,CASSIQGSDQPQHF,TGTGCCAGCAGCATACAGGGAAGCGATCAGCCCCAGCATTTT
.,many,TRBJ1-2,TRBV20-1,CSARDGGNYGYTF,TGCAGTGCTAGGGACGGCGGAAACTATGGCTACACCTTC
.,few,TRBJ2-7,TRBV4-3,CASSQDRDYEQYF,TGCGCCAGCAGCCAAGACAGGGACTACGAGCAGTACTTC
.,many,TRBJ2-5,TRBV12-3/TRBV12-4,CASRRQGTGGETQYF,TGTGCCAGCCGCAGACAGGGGACGGGAGGAGAGACCCAGTACTTC
TRBD2,few,TRBJ2-1,TRBV18,CASSPWEGGEQFF,TGTGCCAGCTCACCATGGGAGGGCGGGGAGCAGTTCTTC
TRBD2,many,TRBJ2-1,TRBV4-1,CASSLWSGTSGNNEQFF,TGCGCCAGCAGCCTATGGTCCGGGACTAGCGGTAACAATGAGCAGTTCTTC
.,.,TRBJ2-5,TRBV6-5,CASSPRGYQETQYF,TGTGCCAGCAGTCCCCGGGGCTACCAAGAGACCCAGTACTTC
.,few,TRBJ2-2,TRBV5-1,CASSPGWGSNTGELFF,TGCGCCAGCAGCCCCGGATGGGGATCGAACACCGGGGAGCTGTTTTTT
.,.,TRBJ1-6,TRBV7-2,CASSLAAIGAPLHF,TGTGCCAGCAGCTTAGCAGCTATAGGGGCACCCCTCCACTTT
.,many,TRBJ1-2,TRBV3-1,CASSRLRAGGYTF,TGTGCCAGCAGCCGGTTGAGGGCTGGTGGCTACACCTTC
.,many,TRBJ1-4,TRBV30,CAWSTEYNEKLFF,TGTGCCTGGAGTACGGAGTATAATGAAAAACTGTTTTTT
.,many,TRBJ1-1,TRBV4-3,CASSQVYSQDHQAFF,TGCGCCAGCAGCCAAGTATATTCCCAGGATCACCAAGCTTTCTTT
.,.,TRBJ1-2,TRBV5-1,CASSLSFTGSGYTF,TGCGCCAGCAGCTTGAGCTTTACAGGGTCTGGCTACACCTTC
TRBD1,many,TRBJ2-3,TRBV5-5,CASSRGRFTDTQYF,TGTGCCAGCAGCAGGGGGCGCTTCACAGATACGCAGTATTTT
TRBD1,few,TRBJ1-5,TRBV7-2,CASSLVGQGGQPQHF,TGTGCCAGCAGCTTAGTTGGACAGGGAGGTCAGCCCCAGCATTTT
TRBD2,.,TRBJ2-5,TRBV7-9,CASTIAGEAQETQYF,TGTGCCAGCACCATAGCGGGGGAAGCTCAAGAGACCCAGTACTTC
.,few,TRBJ1-2,TRBV5-1,CASSLVGSRGYTF,TGCGCCAGCAGCTTGGTGGGCAGTCGGGGCTACACCTTC
.,.,TRBJ2-2,TRBV4-3,CASSQGLGVTGELFF,TGCGCCAGCAGCCAAGGACTAGGGGTCACCGGGGAGCTGTTTTTT
.,.,TRBJ2-5,TRBV5-1,CASSLVVGRETQYF,TGCGCCAGCAGCTTGGTAGTCGGGCGGGAGACCCAGTACTTC
.,few,TRBJ1-1,TRBV5-1,CASSLASGTGTEAFF,TGCGCCAGCAGCTTGGCCTCCGGGACGGGGACTGAAGCTTTCTTT
.,.,TRBJ1-5,TRBV5-1,CASSPQGSNLPQHF,TGCGCCAGCAGCCCACAGGGAAGCAATCTGCCCCAGCATTTT
.,few,TRBJ2-4,TRBV7-2,CASSLGPGGGNIQYF,TGTGCCAGCAGCTTAGGGCCTGGAGGGGGAAACATTCAGTACTTC
.,few,TRBJ2-6,TRBV12-3/TRBV12-4,CASSFRSGANVLTF,TGTGCCAGCAGTTTTAGATCTGGGGCCAACGTCCTGACTTTC
TRBD1,few,TRBJ2-1,TRBV27,CASSLSPHRGRVMPNNEQFF,TGTGCCAGCAGTTTATCCCCCCACAGGGGGCGTGTGATGCCGAACAATGAGCAGTTCTTC
TRBD2,.,TRBJ2-5,TRBV27,CASSRRLAETQYF,TGTGCCAGCAGCCGTAGACTAGCCGAGACCCAGTACTTC
.,few,TRBJ2-7,TRBV20-1,CSARGGTQRNEQYF,TGCAGTGCTAGAGGGGGGACCCAAAGGAACGAGCAGTACTTC
.,many,TRBJ1-1,TRBV18,CASSLPTVNTEAFF,TGTGCCAGCTCACTGCCGACGGTCAACACTGAAGCTTTCTTT
.,few,TRBJ2-1,TRBV7-6,CASSLVRVADGEQFF,TGTGCCAGCAGCTTAGTACGAGTTGCGGATGGTGAGCAGTTCTTC
.,many,TRBJ2-6,TRBV12-3/TRBV12-4,CASSEPWTSGANVLTF,TGTGCCAGCAGTGAACCGTGGACGTCTGGGGCCAACGTCCTGACTTTC
.,.,TRBJ1-1,TRBV12-3/TRBV12-4,CASSSPLGAAGTGWAEPFF,TGTGCCAGCAGTTCCCCCCTCGGGGCAGCGGGCACCGGTTGGGCTGAACCTTTCTTT